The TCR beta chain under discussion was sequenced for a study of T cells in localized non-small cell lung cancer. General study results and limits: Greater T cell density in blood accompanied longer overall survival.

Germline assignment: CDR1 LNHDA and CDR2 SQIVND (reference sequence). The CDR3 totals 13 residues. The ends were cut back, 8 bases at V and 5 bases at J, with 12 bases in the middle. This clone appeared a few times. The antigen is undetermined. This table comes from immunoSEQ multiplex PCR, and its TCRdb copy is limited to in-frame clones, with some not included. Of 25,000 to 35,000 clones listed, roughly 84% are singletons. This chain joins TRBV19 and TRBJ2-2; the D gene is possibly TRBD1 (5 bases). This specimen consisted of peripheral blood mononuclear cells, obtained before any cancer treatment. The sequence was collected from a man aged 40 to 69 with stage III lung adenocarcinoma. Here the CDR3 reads CASLSGSTGELFF. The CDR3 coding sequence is TGTGCCAGTTTGTCAGGGTCAACCGGGGAGCTGTTTTTT.